This T cell receptor beta chain was sequenced during a study of beta chain features in type 1 diabetes. There are a few counts of this clone. Its antigen is undetermined. Germline V gives CDR1 MNHNS, CDR2 SASEGT. This CDR3 comprises 14 residues. V was clipped by 5 bases and J by 5 bases, with 16 bases between them. Of the isolated RNA, all was reverse transcribed, and so the sequenced material was expressed TCRB transcripts. Repertoires were generated with immunoSEQ multiplex PCR, while TCRdb's copy carries only in-frame clones and drops some. The profile covers roughly 170,000 clones, with roughly an eighth appearing a single time and 0.62% taken by the ten largest. Regarding the study as a whole: All four CD4+ subsets of Type 1 diabetes patients contained TCRB CDR3s that were moderately but significantly shorter. High TCR expression in some cells could lead to their over-representation in cDNA sequencing. Compared with healthy donors, patients appeared to share more similar naive, central memory and regulatory TCRB repertoires.

The genes are TRBV6-1 and TRBJ2-7, with a weak D call TRBD2 (5 bases). This receptor was identified in a woman in her late teens or twenties in good health. Sequenced: central memory CD4+ T cells from blood. The CDR3 region has the DNA TGTGCCAGCAGTTATCCGGGGAGAAGGAACGAGCAGTACTTC. This codes for CASSYPGRRNEQYF.